These 2 T cell receptor beta chains were sequenced from one sample in a study of PD-1 and CTLA-4 blockade in melanoma. The assay was immunoSEQ multiplex PCR, and TCRdb's table has in-frame clones only and misses some. The sample holds 20,000 to 25,000 clones, approximately 90% seen once. This specimen consisted of CD8+ T cells from peripheral blood, obtained before anti-PD-1 treatment. The receptors come from a human donor with melanoma.

The chain carries TRBV28 and TRBJ1-1; D perhaps matches TRBD1 (5 bases). The CDR3 length is 14 residues. From germline, CDR1 is MDHEN and CDR2 SYDVKM. Trimming pared 6 bases from V and 7 bases from J, leaving 18 bases between. CDR3 region: CASRSLRTIFEAFF. CDR3 sequence (DNA): TGTGCCAGCAGATCTCTAAGGACAATCTTTGAAGCTTTCTTT.

V usage is TRBV27 and J usage is TRBJ2-2; D tentatively reads TRBD1 or TRBD2 (5 bases each). V lost 4 bases, J lost 7 bases, and 7 bases lay in between. CDR3 length: 12 amino acids. The V gene's germline CDR1 is MNHEY and CDR2 SMNVEV (reference sequence). The CDR3 bases are TGTGCCAGCAGTTATGGGGGCGGGGAGCTGTTTTTT. Amino acid sequence: CASSYGGGELFF.